The clone carrying this T cell receptor (beta chain) was recorded once. The record originates from a study of blood T cell repertoires in COVID-19. Generated by immunoSEQ multiplex PCR, the TCRdb table keeps only in-frame clones and is missing some. The sample holds 200,000 to 300,000 clones, more than 75% seen once. V lost 7 bases and J 2 bases, leaving 15 bases between the germline ends. This CDR3 has 14 residues. The germline CDR1 and CDR2 sequences are SGDLS and YYNGEE. This sequence joins TRBV9 and TRBJ1-1; TRBD1 might be the D (5 bases). The specimen sequenced was peripheral blood. This receptor was obtained from a woman aged 40 to 55 who had recovered from COVID-19. Here the CDR3 DNA reads TGTGCCAGCGGGGCAGCCGCACTTAACACTGAAGCTTTCTTT. Its protein is CASGAAALNTEAFF.